This TCR beta chain was retrieved from a study of regulatory T cells in long-lasting Graves disease. Specified time point: newly diagnosed GD, antithyroid drugs for less than 3 months. PBMC RNA was the source of the TCR library. The ends lost 1 base at V and 7 bases at J; junction bases unmatched: 9. CDR1 and CDR2 from the germline V gene are LNHNV and YYDKDF (reference sequence). The CDR3 length is 15 residues. This clonotype was found a few times. Construction of TCR beta libraries relied on iRepertoire HTBI primers and on Arm-PCR targeting CDR3 regions. MiXCR, run by TCRdb on the multiplex PCR reads, gives a single entry per CDR3 protein. Of a few hundred thousand distinct CDR3 sequences listed, roughly 14% are singletons. This same sample was also part of a study on T cells in Graves' hyperthyroidism and ophthalmopathy.

V usage is TRBV15 and J usage is TRBJ1-2; 7 bases line up with TRBD1. Here the sequenced sample was peripheral blood mononuclear cells (PBMCs), taken at new diagnosis, from a patient treated with antithyroid drugs. The TCR was taken from a man under 40 with Graves disease. DNA for the CDR3: TGTGCCACCAGCAGAGGGGAGACAGGGAGAAGTGGCTACACCTTC. Protein product: CATSRGETGRSGYTF.